This is a list of T cell receptor beta chains from one sample in a study of regulatory T cells in long-lasting Graves disease. TCRdb re-derived calls from the multiplex PCR reads in MiXCR, one entry per CDR3 protein. This table holds roughly 450,000 distinct CDR3 sequences, around a fifth found once. The material sequenced was peripheral blood mononuclear cells (PBMCs), taken when the disease was refractory, from a patient treated with antithyroid drugs. The origin of the receptors is a female donor with Graves disease. Each CDR3 is given with its conserved first and last residue. A D gene is named only where the DNA matches it firmly. Clone size, where shown, is once, few, many, or a class for clones that have expanded.

TRBV6-1	.	TRBD2	TRBJ2-7	CASSLLRGTSGRTTEQYF	TGTGCCAGCAGTCTCCTCAGGGGGACTAGCGGGAGAACTACCGAGCAGTACTTC
TRBV5-6	few	.	TRBJ2-2	CASSLARDANTGELFF	TGTGCCAGCAGCCTCGCTAGGGACGCGAACACCGGGGAGCTGTTTTTT
TRBV19	few	.	TRBJ1-1	CASIPPGGWGTEAFF	TGTGCCAGTATTCCCCCGGGAGGGTGGGGCACTGAAGCTTTCTTT
TRBV7-2	many	.	TRBJ1-5	CASSLGIASNQPQHF	TGTGCCAGCAGCTTAGGAATCGCTAGCAATCAGCCCCAGCATTTT
TRBV28	few	TRBD1	TRBJ1-5	CASSFLQGASSQHF	TGTGCCAGCAGTTTTTTGCAGGGGGCCTCATCCCAGCATTTT
TRBV14	.	.	TRBJ2-7	CASSPTDRISYEQYF	TGTGCCAGCAGTCCCACCGACAGAATCTCCTACGAGCAGTACTTC
TRBV6-5	.	.	TRBJ2-3	CASSYELTGTSTDTQYF	TGTGCCAGCAGTTACGAGTTGACGGGGACCAGCACAGATACGCAGTATTTT
TRBV2	many	TRBD1	TRBJ2-7	CASIKEAGQGYEQYF	TGTGCCAGCATCAAGGAGGCCGGACAGGGATACGAGCAGTACTTC
TRBV20-1	few	TRBD1	TRBJ1-5	CSARDQTGGGNQPQHF	TGCAGTGCTAGAGACCAGACAGGGGGCGGCAATCAGCCCCAGCATTTT
TRBV3-1	few	.	TRBJ1-1	CASSQGGVGEAFF	TGTGCCAGCAGCCAAGGAGGAGTTGGGGAAGCTTTCTTT
TRBV3-1	few	.	TRBJ2-2	CASRRTGELFF	TGTGCCAGCAGACGGACCGGGGAGCTGTTTTTT
TRBV7-9	.	.	TRBJ2-7	CASNPGSSTYEQYF	TGTGCCAGCAACCCAGGGTCCTCCACCTACGAGCAGTACTTC
TRBV30	.	.	TRBJ1-3	CACYIKGPSTNTIYF	TGTGCCTGCTACATTAAGGGACCATCGACTAACACCATATATTTT
TRBV6-1	many	TRBD1	TRBJ1-1	CASSRTGGAWGDTEAFF	TGTGCCAGCAGTCGAACAGGGGGCGCATGGGGGGACACTGAAGCTTTCTTT
TRBV5-6	few	TRBD1	TRBJ2-7	CASSLGGQEVNEQYF	TGTGCCAGCAGCTTGGGGGGACAGGAGGTCAACGAGCAGTACTTC
TRBV7-2	.	.	TRBJ2-6	CASSFQRNSGANVLTF	TGTGCCAGCAGCTTCCAAAGGAACTCTGGGGCCAACGTCCTGACTTTC
TRBV6-5	.	.	TRBJ2-7	CASSYKGRHEQYF	TGTGCCAGCAGTTACAAGGGTAGGCACGAGCAGTACTTC
TRBV5-1	few	.	TRBJ1-1	CASSPQGQLTEAFF	TGCGCCAGCAGCCCTCAAGGACAGCTCACTGAAGCTTTCTTT
TRBV5-1	many	TRBD1	TRBJ2-2	CASSDTGTANTGELFF	TGCGCCAGCAGCGATACCGGGACAGCGAACACCGGGGAGCTGTTTTTT
TRBV6-1	many	.	TRBJ2-5	CASSKQEVRGETQYF	TGTGCCAGCAGTAAACAGGAGGTTAGAGGAGAGACCCAGTACTTC
TRBV9	.	.	TRBJ2-6	CASSEGQANVLTF	TGCGCCAGCAGCGAGGGTCAGGCCAACGTCCTGACTTTC
TRBV6-9	few	.	TRBJ1-3	CASSYALGGGNTIYF	TGTGCCAGCAGTTACGCCCTGGGTGGTGGAAACACCATATATTTT
TRBV30	few	.	TRBJ1-1	CAWRNWGTEAFF	TGTGCCTGGAGAAATTGGGGCACTGAAGCTTTCTTT
TRBV6-8	.	TRBD1	TRBJ2-7	CASSQGTVSDEQYF	TGTGCCAGCAGCCAAGGGACAGTTAGCGACGAGCAGTACTTC
TRBV7-9	few	TRBD1	TRBJ1-6	CASSATGWGAGSPLHF	TGTGCCAGCAGCGCGACAGGGTGGGGTGCGGGTTCACCCCTCCACTTT
TRBV3-1	.	.	TRBJ1-4	CASSQDRRGKLFF	TGTGCCAGCAGCCAAGATAGGCGCGGAAAACTGTTTTTT
TRBV28	many	TRBD1	TRBJ2-7	CASNAPGGHEQYF	TGTGCATCAAACGCGCCAGGGGGCCACGAGCAGTACTTC
TRBV2	many	.	TRBJ2-7	CASSGPSYEQYF	TGTGCCAGCAGTGGGCCTTCCTACGAGCAGTACTTC
TRBV28	many	.	TRBJ1-5	CASRGGVLDQPQHF	TGTGCCAGCAGAGGCGGGGTTCTCGATCAGCCCCAGCATTTT
TRBV7-9	many	.	TRBJ2-5	CASNKEGAETQYF	TGTGCCAGCAACAAGGAGGGGGCGGAGACCCAGTACTTC
TRBV29-1	many	TRBD2	TRBJ2-5	CSVPLAGGYQETQYF	TGCAGCGTGCCTCTAGCGGGGGGATACCAAGAGACCCAGTACTTC
TRBV3-1	few	.	TRBJ1-6	CASRVSTGSYNSPLHF	TGTGCCAGTAGAGTATCTACAGGGTCCTACAATTCACCCCTCCACTTT
TRBV30	.	TRBD1	TRBJ1-1	CAWSGEQGVYAEAFF	TGTGCCTGGAGTGGGGAACAGGGGGTCTACGCTGAAGCTTTCTTT
TRBV20-1	many	.	TRBJ1-1	CSASRQRTEAFF	TGCAGTGCTAGCCGACAGCGCACTGAAGCTTTCTTT
TRBV13	.	.	TRBJ2-1	CASSKDSEDEQFF	TGTGCCAGCAGCAAGGACTCCGAGGATGAGCAGTTCTTC
TRBV19	few	.	TRBJ1-1	CGSRLANTEAFF	TGCGGTAGCAGACTTGCAAACACTGAAGCTTTCTTT
TRBV7-8	many	.	TRBJ2-7	CASSLAGEGEQYF	TGTGCCAGCAGCTTAGCGGGGGAAGGCGAGCAGTACTTC
TRBV30	.	.	TRBJ1-1	CAWMGGVNTEAFF	TGTGCCTGGATGGGGGGGGTGAACACTGAAGCTTTCTTT
TRBV6-5	many	TRBD1	TRBJ2-5	CASSYEGTGGETQYF	TGTGCCAGCAGTTACGAAGGGACAGGGGGCGAGACCCAGTACTTC
TRBV12-3/TRBV12-4	many	.	TRBJ1-5	CASSLFNQPQHF	TGTGCCAGCAGTTTATTCAATCAGCCCCAGCATTTT
TRBV20-1	many	.	TRBJ1-2	CSAREGLIYGYTF	TGCAGTGCTAGAGAGGGCCTAATCTATGGCTACACCTTC
TRBV28	many	.	TRBJ2-5	CASSFTGETQYF	TGTGCCAGCAGTTTTACAGGCGAGACCCAGTACTTC
TRBV20-1	few	.	TRBJ1-2	CSLPVQGRTSYGYTF	TGCAGTTTACCTGTACAGGGACGAACCTCCTATGGCTACACCTTC
TRBV28	many	TRBD1	TRBJ1-4	CASSLLDRGREKLFF	TGTGCCAGCAGTTTACTAGACAGGGGTCGAGAAAAACTGTTTTTT
TRBV6-2/TRBV6-3	many	.	TRBJ1-5	CASSYFGGNQPQHF	TGTGCCAGCAGTTACTTTGGCGGCAATCAGCCCCAGCATTTT
TRBV6-1	.	.	TRBJ2-2	CASTRYTGELFF	TGTGCCAGCACCCGTTACACCGGGGAGCTGTTTTTT
TRBV19	.	.	TRBJ1-4	CASQPRVGAGEKLFF	TGTGCCAGCCAGCCCCGGGTTGGGGCAGGAGAAAAACTGTTTTTT
TRBV28	many	TRBD2	TRBJ2-7	CASTQGLAGAYSPYEQYF	TGTGCCAGCACCCAGGGACTAGCGGGAGCTTACTCACCCTACGAGCAGTACTTC
TRBV5-1	.	.	TRBJ1-2	CASSWGTPNYGYTF	TGCGCCAGCAGCTGGGGGACACCGAACTATGGCTACACCTTC
TRBV28	many	.	TRBJ1-5	CASSLAMGNQPQHF	TGTGCCAGCAGTTTAGCGATGGGCAATCAGCCCCAGCATTTT
TRBV15	many	.	TRBJ1-5	CATSRDETAQHF	TGTGCCACCAGCAGAGATGAAACGGCCCAGCATTTT
TRBV12-3/TRBV12-4	few	TRBD1	TRBJ1-3	CASSSLRDSSGNTIYF	TGTGCCAGCAGTTCCCTCCGGGACAGCTCTGGAAACACCATATATTTT
TRBV6-2/TRBV6-3	.	.	TRBJ1-2	CASGVKQGYTF	TGTGCCAGCGGGGTAAAGCAAGGCTACACCTTC
TRBV2	many	.	TRBJ2-7	CASSERYEQYF	TGTGCCAGCAGTGAAAGATACGAGCAGTACTTC
TRBV6-1	few	.	TRBJ2-7	CASSDSPRQHF	TGTGCCAGCAGTGATTCCCCCCGACAGCACTTC
TRBV20-1	.	TRBD1	TRBJ2-7	CSASGYRQGVSYEQYF	TGCAGTGCTTCCGGATACCGACAGGGTGTTTCCTACGAGCAGTACTTC
TRBV24-1	.	.	TRBJ1-3	CATSDPPGNTIYF	TGTGCCACCAGTGATCCCCCTGGAAACACCATATATTTT
TRBV15	few	TRBD1	TRBJ1-1	CATSRERDRGWTEAFF	TGTGCCACCAGCAGAGAGAGGGACAGGGGGTGGACTGAAGCTTTCTTT
TRBV11-2	.	TRBD2	TRBJ2-2	CASSLGLAGGPSDTGELFF	TGTGCCAGCAGCTTGGGTCTAGCGGGGGGCCCATCGGATACCGGGGAGCTGTTTTTT
TRBV12-3/TRBV12-4	.	TRBD1	TRBJ2-2	CASSTHRGRPGELFF	TGTGCCAGCAGTACCCACAGGGGGCGCCCCGGGGAGCTGTTTTTT